This T cell receptor beta chain was retrieved from a study of blood T cell repertoires in COVID-19. Background on the study: Samples came from the United States, Italy and Spain, spanning acute and convalescent COVID-19. PBMCs, B-cell-depleted T cells, or T cells provided the cDNA or gDNA that made up the material.

Generated by immunoSEQ multiplex PCR, the TCRdb table keeps only in-frame clones and is missing some. In the table there are about 440,000 clones, less than 95% of which are singletons. This CDR3 is built from 13 residues. Trimming took off 2 bases at V and 1 base at J, with 5 bases between the two ends. Germline V gene sequence: CDR1 SGHKS, CDR2 YYEKEE (reference sequence). This study enrolled people aged about 18 to 90 from 24 US geographic areas. Participant-given clinical history determined each cohort assignment. The clonotype was recovered from a young man who had recovered from COVID-19. The J gene is TRBJ2-3, the V gene TRBV5-5; no clear D. Sequencing used PBMCs or T cells enriched from blood (not recorded which). This chain's CDR3 is CASSFSRTDTQYF. CDR3 coding DNA: TGTGCCAGCAGCTTCTCCCGCACAGATACGCAGTATTTT.